This T cell receptor beta chain was sequenced during a study of blood T cell repertoires in COVID-19. The CDR3 covers 13 residues. Trimming took 5 bases from V and 4 from J, leaving 14 bases between them. In germline, CDR1 is GTSNPN, CDR2 SVGIG (reference sequence). Sequencing used immunoSEQ multiplex PCR; TCRdb keeps in-frame clones, though not all of them. The table lists about 99,000 clones, about 92% of them singletons. The sequence was obtained from a woman older than 75 in a cohort sampled during active COVID-19. The sample comprised peripheral blood. The genes are TRBV30 and TRBJ1-1, with no clear D. This chain's CDR3 is CAWQVSAGTEAFF. The CDR3, as DNA: TGTGCCTGGCAAGTTTCGGCAGGCACTGAAGCTTTCTTT.